A single sample is the source of the 28 T cell receptor beta chains below, sequenced in a study of shared clonotypes between healthy human individuals. As defined, naive CD8 cells were CD45RO-negative and positively selected for CCR7, with terminally differentiated effector memory CD45RA+ cells excluded. The protocol was immunoSEQ multiplex PCR, while the TCRdb copy is restricted to in-frame clones and leaves out a portion. Here the sample spans about 2 million clones, just under 95% being singletons. Source material: naive CD8+ T cells sorted from blood. The source of these receptors is a man aged 18 to 35 in good health.

In nucleotides, the CDR3 is TGTGCCAGTAGTCTCCGGACTAGCGGGCCTTACGAGCAGTACTTC. Translation gives CASSLRTSGPYEQYF. The chain uses TRBV19 and TRBJ2-7; 11 positions agree with TRBD2. V shed 5 bases, J shed 4 bases, and the junction held 7 bases outside the gene matches. This CDR3 contains 15 residues. Per the germline V gene, CDR1 is LNHDA and CDR2 is SQIVND (reference sequence).

This rearrangement joins TRBV2 to TRBJ2-3, with 10 bases fitting TRBD2. V was pared by 5 bases and J by 2 bases, with 7 bases of the junction left unmatched. This CDR3 contains 16 residues. The germline V gene encodes CDR1 SNHLY and CDR2 FYNNEI. CDR3 DNA: TGTGCCAGCAGTTCCCTACTAGCGGGGTACACAGATACGCAGTATTTT. Translating it yields CASSSLLAGYTDTQYF. The full variable domain, rest sourced from reference TRBV2 and TRBJ2-3, is EPEVTQTPSHQVTQMGQEVILRCVPISNHLYFYWYRQILGQKVEFLVSFYNNEISEKSEIFDDQFSVERPDGSNFTLKIRSTKLEDSAMYFCASSSLLAGYTDTQYFGPGTRLTVL.

To note about this clone: The same CDR3 can be traced to other DNA sequences in this sample. This chain connects TRBV28 to TRBJ1-2, with a tentative D call TRBD1 (5 bases). The germline CDR1 and CDR2 sequences are MDHEN and SYDVKM. The V end lost 2 bases, the J end lost 2 bases, and 9 bases lay between the germline ends. The CDR3 runs 14 residues. Written as DNA, the CDR3 is TGTGCCAGCAGTTTAACCGGGACGAACTATGGCTACACCTTC. Protein product: CASSLTGTNYGYTF.

Comment on this clone: Other nucleotide sequences from this sample produce the same CDR3. V and J are TRBV9 and TRBJ2-7; 7 bases line up with TRBD2. Germline-derived CDR1 and CDR2 are SGDLS and YYNGEE. V lost 4 bases, J lost 3 bases, and 4 bases stayed unmatched. This CDR3 is built from 13 residues. The DNA for the CDR3 is TGTGCCAGCAGCCCCACGGGGGGCTACGAGCAGTACTTC. Its translation: CASSPTGGYEQYF.

In its sample, this clone was seen once. The rearrangement joins TRBV27 to TRBJ1-6; no definite D call. V lost 2 bases and J lost 6, with 17 bases in between. Germline lookup yields CDR1 MNHEY and CDR2 SMNVEV (reference sequence). The CDR3 loop spans 17 amino acids. The CDR3 sequence: CASSLRREEGGNSPLHF. DNA of the CDR3: TGTGCCAGCAGTTTACGGAGGGAGGAAGGCGGTAATTCACCCCTCCACTTT.

This chain joins TRBV5-1 and TRBJ2-1; TRBD1 agrees at 7 bases. Germline loops: CDR1 SGHRS, CDR2 YFSETQ. This CDR3 region has 13 residues. With 4 bases clipped from V and 7 bases from J, the junction kept 5 bases outside the gene matches. Here the CDR3 reads CASSKTGPNEQFF. CDR3 coding DNA: TGCGCCAGCAGCAAGACAGGGCCTAATGAGCAGTTCTTC.

The chain has TRBV6-1 and TRBJ2-7, with D possibly matching TRBD1 (5 bases). Deletions cut 3 bases from V and 3 bases from J, with 12 bases between. Germline-derived CDR1 and CDR2 are MNHNS and SASEGT. This CDR3 has 14 amino acids. The CDR3 sequence is CASSDDGDSYEQYF. DNA of the CDR3: TGTGCCAGCAGTGATGATGGAGACAGCTACGAGCAGTACTTC.

This chain uses TRBV6-1 with TRBJ2-7; 8 bases match TRBD1. V shed 2 bases and J 4 bases; nucleotides not matched to a gene: 4. This CDR3 comprises 14 residues. CDR1 and CDR2 from the germline V gene are MNHNS and SASEGT. The CDR3 sequence is CASSELDRGYEQYF. The CDR3, as DNA: TGTGCCAGCAGTGAACTCGACAGGGGTTACGAGCAGTACTTC.

As regards this clone: An end of the junction does not agree with germline; a read error may underlie this. The rearrangement joins TRBV7-7 to TRBJ2-3, with D tentatively TRBD1 (6 bases). CDR1 SSHAT and CDR2 FNYEAQ come from the germline V gene (reference sequence). The CDR3 extends over 15 amino acids. CDR3 nucleotides: TGTGCTAGCAGCTTTCGACAGGTGCCTCCAGATACGCAGTATTTT. This gives the protein CASSFRQVPPDTQYF.

V and J are TRBV10-2 and TRBJ2-3, with TRBD1 as a possible D gene (5 bases). CDR1 and CDR2 (germline): WSHSY, SAAADI. The ends were cut back, 6 bases at V and 5 bases at J, with 12 bases in the middle. This CDR3 has 13 residues. The CDR3 loop reads CASSDSGLDTQYF. CDR3 sequence (DNA): TGCGCCAGCAGCGACAGTGGTTTAGATACGCAGTATTTT.

This clone was counted a single time. The chain has TRBV20-1 and TRBJ2-5, with D perhaps matching TRBD2 (6 bases). The CDR3 extends over 11 amino acids. Trimming removed 3 bases from V and 12 bases from J, with 14 bases in between. The germline CDR1 and CDR2 sequences are DFQATT and SNEGSKA (reference sequence). In nucleotides, the CDR3 is TGCAGTGCTAGTGGAGGAGGGTTGGAGTACTTC. Protein sequence: CSASGGGLEYF.

Comments on this clone: Other DNA sequences in the sample encode the same CDR3. The rearrangement joins TRBV9 to TRBJ2-3; TRBD1 might be the D (5 bases). V was cut by 0 bases and J by 4 bases, with 6 bases left in between. Germline V gene sequence: CDR1 SGDLS, CDR2 YYNGEE. The CDR3 totals 13 residues. Here the CDR3 reads CASSVEGPDTQYF. In DNA, the CDR3 is TGTGCCAGCAGCGTAGAGGGGCCAGATACGCAGTATTTT.

The chain joins TRBV7-9 to TRBJ2-5, with 8 bases aligning to TRBD1. With 7 bases clipped from V and 2 bases from J, the junction kept 15 bases outside the gene matches. The germline V gene has CDR1 SEHNR and CDR2 FQNEAQ (reference sequence). The CDR3 totals 17 residues. CDR3 loop: CASILLPSDRGQETQYF. As DNA, the CDR3 is TGTGCCAGCATCCTATTACCCTCCGACAGGGGACAAGAGACCCAGTACTTC.

This chain joins TRBV30 and TRBJ2-3; 10 bases are shared with TRBD2. Germline V gene lookup returns CDR1 GTSNPN and CDR2 SVGIG (reference sequence). The CDR3 length is 18 residues. Losses at the gene ends were 0 bases for V and 2 bases for J; bases not matched to a gene: 11. CDR3: CAWSVLAGESYYTDTQYF. CDR3 in DNA: TGTGCCTGGAGTGTGCTAGCGGGGGAATCTTACTACACAGATACGCAGTATTTT.

The rearrangement uses TRBV14 and TRBJ2-7; D gene uncertain. The CDR3 has 13 residues. The V and J ends lost 3 bases and 2 bases respectively, with 8 bases between them. The V gene's germline CDR1 is SGHDN and CDR2 FVKESK. The CDR3 bases are TGTGCCAGCAGCCATTTAGAGGCCTACGAGCAGTACTTC. This translates into CASSHLEAYEQYF. Full variable domain (outside the CDR3, taken from reference TRBV14 and TRBJ2-7): EAGVTQFPSHSVIEKGQTVTLRCDPISGHDNLYWYRRVMGKEIKFLLHFVKESKQDESGMPNNRFLAERTGGTYSTLKVQPAELEDSGVYFCASSHLEAYEQYFGPGTRLTVT.

This sequence joins TRBV7-8 and TRBJ2-3, with 9 bases identical to TRBD1. In germline, CDR1 is SGHVS, CDR2 FQNEAQ. V was clipped by 2 bases and J by 5 bases; unmatched bases: 8. The CDR3 contains 16 residues. CDR3 nucleotide sequence: TGTGCCAGCAGCTTACCTAGACAGGGGGGGCTAGATACGCAGTATTTT. Its translation: CASSLPRQGGLDTQYF.

This chain connects TRBV5-6 to TRBJ2-3, with 9 bases that match TRBD1. The germline CDR1 and CDR2 sequences are SGHDT and YYEEEE. The CDR3 consists of 15 residues. Trimming cost V 6 bases and J 0 bases; bases outside gene matches: 5. CDR3 protein: CASTWDRASTDTQYF. Written as DNA, the CDR3 is TGTGCCAGCACCTGGGACAGGGCTAGCACAGATACGCAGTATTTT.

The chain couples TRBV9 to TRBJ2-7; 9 bases are shared with TRBD1. The CDR3 covers 15 residues. Trimming took 4 bases from V and 5 from J; bases not matched to a gene: 10. The germline V gene encodes CDR1 SGDLS and CDR2 YYNGEE. In DNA, the CDR3 is TGTGCCAGCAGCTTAGGGGGGACAGGGTCTCACGAGCAGTACTTC. This sequence encodes CASSLGGTGSHEQYF.

V is TRBV5-1 and J is TRBJ1-5; the match to TRBD1 covers 7 bases. V was pared by 4 bases and J by 0 bases, with 10 bases of the junction left unmatched. The CDR3 spans 17 residues. Germline V CDR1 and CDR2: SGHRS, YFSETQ. The CDR3 coding sequence is TGCGCCAGCAGCCAAAACAGGGGAGGGGGTAGCAATCAGCCCCAGCATTTT. Encoded protein: CASSQNRGGGSNQPQHF. The full variable domain, rest sourced from reference TRBV5-1 and TRBJ1-5, is KAGVTQTPRYLIKTRGQQVTLSCSPISGHRSVSWYQQTPGQGLQFLFEYFSETQRNKGNFPGRFSGRQFSNSRSEMNVSTLELGDSALYLCASSQNRGGGSNQPQHFGDGTRLSIL.

The chain uses TRBV7-9 and TRBJ2-1, with D perhaps TRBD1 (6 bases). From germline, CDR1 is SEHNR and CDR2 FQNEAQ (reference sequence). V lost 5 bases and J lost 3, with 11 bases in between. CDR3 length: 14 residues. The DNA for the CDR3 is TGTGCCAGCAGCGCAGGGGTTCTCTACAATGAGCAGTTCTTC. Protein sequence: CASSAGVLYNEQFF.

This clone was detected only once. The CDR3 DNA follows: TGCGCCAGCAGCCGGCTTCCGGGAGGGCCCTACGAGCAGTACTTC. It translates to CASSRLPGGPYEQYF. The V gene is TRBV4-1, the J gene TRBJ2-7, with 8 bases identical to TRBD2. CDR1 MGHRA and CDR2 YSYEKL come from the germline V gene. Losses at the gene ends were 4 bases for V and 2 bases for J; bases not matched to a gene: 7. This CDR3 is built from 15 residues.

This clone was observed once. This specimen includes other DNA sequences encoding the same CDR3. The genes are TRBV20-1 and TRBJ2-2; D ambiguous. From germline, CDR1 is DFQATT and CDR2 SNEGSKA (reference sequence). Trimming cost V 5 bases and J 6 bases, with 7 bases left between them. There are 11 residues in the CDR3. The CDR3 protein is CSAPRAGELFF. The CDR3 DNA reads TGCAGTGCTCCTCGGGCCGGGGAGCTGTTTTTT.

To note about this clone: This sample also contains other DNA sequences that code for the same CDR3. This sequence joins TRBV28 and TRBJ1-4, with D possibly being TRBD1 (6 bases). Germline V gene sequence: CDR1 MDHEN, CDR2 SYDVKM. The CDR3 has 16 residues. The V gene lost 1 base and the J gene lost 3 bases, with 12 bases spanning the gap. CDR3 in DNA: TGTGCCAGCAGTTTATTTAGGGGGTCGTCTAATGAAAAACTGTTTTTT. It specifies CASSLFRGSSNEKLFF.

V gene TRBV13 combines with J gene TRBJ2-7; 7 bases map to TRBD1. The junction had 7 bases not matched to a gene; V was cut back by 5 bases and J by 3 bases. CDR3 size: 14 residues. The V gene's germline CDR1 is PRHDT and CDR2 FYEKMQ (reference sequence). The CDR3 sequence is CASSHRGRNYEQYF. The CDR3 DNA follows: TGTGCCAGCAGCCACAGGGGCAGGAACTACGAGCAGTACTTC.

This chain joins TRBV28 and TRBJ2-1; weak D call: TRBD2 (5 bases). CDR1 is MDHEN, CDR2 SYDVKM, per germline. There are 14 residues in the CDR3. Trimming shortened V by 3 bases and J by 9 bases, and 15 bases separated the two germline ends. The CDR3 spells CASSFVGESGEQFF. DNA for the CDR3: TGTGCCAGCAGTTTTGTTGGGGAGAGCGGTGAGCAGTTCTTC.

The chain is built from TRBV15 and TRBJ1-4; D not certain. Germline assignment: CDR1 LNHNV and CDR2 YYDKDF (reference sequence). V shed 4 bases and J shed 7 bases, with 16 bases lying between them. The CDR3 is 15 amino acids. In DNA form, the CDR3 reads TGTGCCACCAGCACTTTTGTTGCGGACGGTGAAAAACTGTTTTTT. This gives the protein CATSTFVADGEKLFF.

On this clone itself: This CDR3 is also generated by other DNA sequences in the sample. The gene calls are TRBV7-2 and TRBJ2-3; no clear D. The length of the CDR3 is 11 residues. CDR1 SGHTA and CDR2 FQGNSA come from the germline V gene. Trimming removed 5 bases from V and 4 bases from J, with 4 bases in between. The chain's CDR3 is CASSLSDTQYF. The CDR3 nucleotides read TGTGCCAGCAGCCTTTCAGATACGCAGTATTTT.

The chain carries TRBV5-1 and TRBJ1-3; D not certain. CDR1 and CDR2 from the germline V gene are SGHRS and YFSETQ. V dropped 4 bases and J dropped 6 bases, with 17 bases sitting between them. The CDR3 length is 15 residues. CDR3 sequence (DNA): TGCGCCAGCAGCGTGGACCTTAACTGGGAAAACACCATATATTTT. Translation: CASSVDLNWENTIYF.